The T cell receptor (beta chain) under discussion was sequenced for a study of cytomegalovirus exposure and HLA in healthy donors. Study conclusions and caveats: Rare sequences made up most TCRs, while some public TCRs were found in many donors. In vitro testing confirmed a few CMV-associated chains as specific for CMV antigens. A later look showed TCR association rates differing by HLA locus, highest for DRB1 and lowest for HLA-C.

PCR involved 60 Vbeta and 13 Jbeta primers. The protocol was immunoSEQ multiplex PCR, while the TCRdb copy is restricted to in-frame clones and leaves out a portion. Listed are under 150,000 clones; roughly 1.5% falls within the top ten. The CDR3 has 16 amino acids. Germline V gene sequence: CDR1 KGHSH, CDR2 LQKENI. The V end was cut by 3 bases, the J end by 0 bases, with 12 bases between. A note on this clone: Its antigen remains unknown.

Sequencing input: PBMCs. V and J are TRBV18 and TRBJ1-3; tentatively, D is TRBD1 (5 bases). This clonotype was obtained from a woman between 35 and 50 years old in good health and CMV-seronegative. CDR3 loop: CASSPAGVLSGNTIYF. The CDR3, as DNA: TGTGCCAGCTCACCCGCGGGGGTCCTCTCTGGAAACACCATATATTTT.